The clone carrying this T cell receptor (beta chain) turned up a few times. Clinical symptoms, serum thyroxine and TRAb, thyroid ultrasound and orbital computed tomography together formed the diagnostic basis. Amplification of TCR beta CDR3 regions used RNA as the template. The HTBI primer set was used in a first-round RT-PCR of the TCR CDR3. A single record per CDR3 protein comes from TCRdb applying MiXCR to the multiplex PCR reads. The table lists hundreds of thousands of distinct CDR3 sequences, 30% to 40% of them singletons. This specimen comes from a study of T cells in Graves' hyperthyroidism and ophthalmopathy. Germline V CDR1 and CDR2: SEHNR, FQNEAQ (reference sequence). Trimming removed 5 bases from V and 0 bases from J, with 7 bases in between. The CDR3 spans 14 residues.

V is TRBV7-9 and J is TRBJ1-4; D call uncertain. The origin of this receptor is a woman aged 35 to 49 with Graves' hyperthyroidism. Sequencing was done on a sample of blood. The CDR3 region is CASSTSATNEKLFF. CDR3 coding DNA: TGTGCCAGCAGCACCAGTGCAACTAATGAAAAACTGTTTTTT.